The following is a T cell receptor (beta chain) sequence with its context. The data stem from a study of cytomegalovirus exposure and HLA in healthy donors. This PCR relied on a set of 60 Vbeta primers and 13 Jbeta primers. The data were produced by immunoSEQ multiplex PCR, yet TCRdb's version contains in-frame clones alone and is incomplete. Its table lists roughly 69,000 clones. This CDR3 spans 15 amino acids. Unmatched junction bases numbered 6, after V lost 5 bases and J lost 1 base. Germline V gene sequence: CDR1 SEHNR, CDR2 FQNEAQ (reference sequence). This receptor was identified in a woman between 25 and 40 years old in good health and CMV-seronegative. The sequencing sample was made of PBMCs. V usage is TRBV7-9 and J usage is TRBJ2-7; 9 nucleotides agree with TRBD1. The CDR3 region is CASSPGQGRSYEQYF. CDR3 DNA sequence: TGTGCCAGCAGCCCCGGACAGGGGCGATCCTACGAGCAGTACTTC.